What follows are 7 T cell receptor beta chains derived from one specimen sequenced in a study of cytomegalovirus exposure and HLA in healthy donors. The PCR had 60 Vbeta and 13 Jbeta primers. Only in-frame clones appear in the TCRdb table, and some are missing; sequencing was by immunoSEQ multiplex PCR. The sample contains 150,000 to 200,000 clones, around 78% of which appear only once. What was sequenced was PBMCs. The receptors derive from a man aged 25 to 40 in good health and CMV-seronegative.

J is TRBJ2-3 and V is TRBV6-5, with D unresolved. The CDR3 sequence is 13 residues long. V lost 5 bases and J 2 bases, leaving 8 bases between the germline ends. The germline V gene encodes CDR1 MNHEY and CDR2 SVGAGI. Written as DNA, the CDR3 is TGTGCCAGCAGTCGACAATTCACAGATACGCAGTATTTT. This translates into CASSRQFTDTQYF.

There are a few counts of this clone. This likely traces to a read error, being one base from a far larger clone. CDR3 DNA: TGTGCCACTCTGACAGGGGGCGATCCTTATGGCTACACCTTC. This gives the protein CATLTGGDPYGYTF. The genes are TRBV15 and TRBJ1-2, with 10 nucleotides matching TRBD1. Per germline, CDR1 LNHNV and CDR2 YYDKDF (reference sequence). Trimming at V came to 9 bases and at J to 5 bases, leaving 9 bases not matched to a gene. This CDR3 is 14 amino acids long.

J is TRBJ2-7 and V is TRBV5-5; tentative D call: TRBD1 (5 bases). V was cut by 2 bases and J by 4 bases, with 13 bases left in between. CDR1 and CDR2 (germline): SGHKS, YYEKEE (reference sequence). This CDR3 is 14 amino acids long. CDR3 region: CASSLRQLTYEQYF. In nucleotides, the CDR3 is TGTGCCAGCAGCTTACGACAGCTAACTTACGAGCAGTACTTC.

The CDR3, as DNA: TGTGCCAGCAGTTTATTGGGACAGGGTGAAGCTTTCTTT. This sequence encodes CASSLLGQGEAFF. This rearrangement joins TRBV27 to TRBJ1-1; 9 bases agree with TRBD1. With 1 base clipped from V and 7 bases from J, the junction kept 1 base outside the gene matches. This CDR3 region has 13 residues. Germline lookup yields CDR1 MNHEY and CDR2 SMNVEV (reference sequence).

The chain joins TRBV29-1 to TRBJ2-4, with TRBD1 matching over 8 bases. CDR1 SQVTM and CDR2 ANQGSEA come from the germline V gene. The trim removed 4 bases at V and 1 base at J, leaving 3 bases unmatched. The CDR3 sequence is 14 residues long. CDR3 sequence reads: CSVAWTGAKNIQYF. In nucleotides, the CDR3 is TGCAGCGTTGCCTGGACAGGGGCCAAAAACATTCAGTACTTC.

The chain employs TRBV10-3 and TRBJ1-2; D gene unclear. The CDR3 sequence is 12 residues long. CDR1 and CDR2 (germline): ENHRY, SYGVKD. V dropped 4 bases and J dropped 3 bases, with 6 bases sitting between them. CDR3 coding DNA: TGTGCCATCAGTGGGCAGGACTATGGCTACACCTTC. This codes for CAISGQDYGYTF.

This clone was found once. The chain uses TRBV28 and TRBJ1-5, with a possible D match to TRBD1 (5 bases). From germline, CDR1 is MDHEN and CDR2 SYDVKM. The V and J ends lost 7 bases and 0 bases respectively, with 16 bases between them. The CDR3 contains 16 residues. The CDR3 nucleotides are TGTGCCAGCACTGAGGAGAGCGGGGGTAGCAATCAGCCCCAGCATTTT. Amino acid sequence: CASTEESGGSNQPQHF.